This record covers a single TCR beta chain. Generated by immunoSEQ multiplex PCR, the TCRdb table keeps only in-frame clones and is missing some. The sample shows 140,000 to 150,000 clones, approximately 83% of them seen only once. This entry is derived from a study of blood T cell repertoires in COVID-19. Whole-study context: From T cells, B-cell-depleted T cells, or PBMCs came the material, which was cDNA or gDNA.

CDR1 and CDR2 (germline): MNHEY, SVGAGI. J was trimmed by 7 bases and V by 0 bases; bases with no gene match: 3. The CDR3 totals 15 residues. The sequenced material came from peripheral blood. The rearrangement links TRBV6-5 to TRBJ1-6; 7 bases line up with TRBD1. The sequence was collected from an older woman with COVID-19, enrolled during active disease. CDR3 residues: CASSYSGQENSPLHF. As DNA, the CDR3 is TGTGCCAGCAGTTACTCAGGACAGGAGAATTCACCCCTCCACTTT.